The clone carrying this T cell receptor (beta chain) turned up a few times. Its antigen is not known. This specimen belongs to a study of CD8 T cells in ankylosing spondylitis. Regarding the study as a whole: Among TCR beta sequences, a motif of several highly homologous variants appeared characteristic of ankylosing spondylitis blood.

This CDR3 comprises 15 residues. CDR1 is LNHNV, CDR2 YYDKDF, per germline (reference sequence). V lost 7 bases and J 4 bases, leaving 17 bases between the germline ends. Via MiXCR, TCRdb re-called the 5' RACE reads, giving one row per CDR3 protein. The table records approximately 220,000 distinct CDR3 sequences, 15% to 20% of them present only once. The TCR originated in a male donor with ankylosing spondylitis. Material: blood, either unsorted or a sorted T cell fraction (not recorded which). The chain combines TRBV15 with TRBJ1-5; no clear D. The CDR3 DNA is TGTGCCACCACCGCGGGGAGATCTGGTAATCAGCCCCAGCATTTT. This gives the protein CATTAGRSGNQPQHF.